Sequencing of this T cell receptor (beta chain) was carried out in a study of beta chain features in type 1 diabetes. Study-level background: Across the samples, 107,917,701 sorted cells were examined in total. Notes on the study in general: In every one of the four CD4+ subsets, TCRB CDR3s were moderately but significantly shorter in Type 1 diabetes patients. A cDNA-based sequencing approach could over-represent cells with high TCR expression. For patients, the naive, central memory and Treg TCRB repertoires appeared more alike than for healthy donors.

Worth noting for this clone: Its antigen is undetermined.

Looked up from germline, CDR1 is SGHNT and CDR2 is YYREEE (reference sequence). Trimming at V came to 1 base and at J to 3 bases, leaving 2 bases not matched to a gene. The CDR3 runs 15 residues. The investigators reverse transcribed all of the isolated RNA, so they sequenced expressed TCRB transcripts. TCRdb's copy holds only in-frame clones and misses some; the assay was immunoSEQ multiplex PCR. The sample comprises over 150,000 clones, about an eighth of which are singletons, and 0.62% rests with the top ten. This sequence joins TRBV5-4 and TRBJ2-2, with 8 bases matching TRBD2. The sample taken for sequencing was central memory CD4+ T cells from blood. This sequence was found in a woman under 30 in good health. The CDR3 reads CASSLPSGHTGELFF. The CDR3 nucleotides are TGTGCCAGCAGCTTGCCTAGCGGGCACACCGGGGAGCTGTTTTTT.